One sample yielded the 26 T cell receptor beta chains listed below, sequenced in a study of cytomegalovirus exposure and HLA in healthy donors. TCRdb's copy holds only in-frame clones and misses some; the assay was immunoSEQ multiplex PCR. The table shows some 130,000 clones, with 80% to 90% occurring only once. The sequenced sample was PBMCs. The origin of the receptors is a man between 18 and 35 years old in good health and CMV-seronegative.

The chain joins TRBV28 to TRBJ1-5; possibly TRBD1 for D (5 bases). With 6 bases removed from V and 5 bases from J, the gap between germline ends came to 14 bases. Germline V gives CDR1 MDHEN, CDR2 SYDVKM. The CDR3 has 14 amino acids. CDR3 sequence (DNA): TGTGCCAGCAGCCAGGGCAGTTTTGATCAGCCCCAGCATTTT. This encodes CASSQGSFDQPQHF.

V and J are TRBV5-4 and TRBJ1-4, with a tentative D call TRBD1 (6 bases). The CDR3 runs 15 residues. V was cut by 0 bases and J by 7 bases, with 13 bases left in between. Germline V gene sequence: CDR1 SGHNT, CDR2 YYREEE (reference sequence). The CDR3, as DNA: TGTGCCAGCAGCTTGGCCGGGACATTCGGTGAAAAACTGTTTTTT. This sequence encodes CASSLAGTFGEKLFF. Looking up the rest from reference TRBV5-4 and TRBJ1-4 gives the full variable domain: ETGVTQSPTHLIKTRGQQVTLRCSSQSGHNTVSWYQQALGQGPQFIFQYYREEENGRGNFPPRFSGLQFPNYSSELNVNALELDDSALYLCASSLAGTFGEKLFFGSGTQLSVL.

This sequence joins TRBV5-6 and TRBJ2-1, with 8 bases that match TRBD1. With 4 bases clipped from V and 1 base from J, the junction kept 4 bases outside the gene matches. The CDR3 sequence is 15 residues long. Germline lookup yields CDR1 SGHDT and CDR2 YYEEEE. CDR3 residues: CASSGDRISYNEQFF. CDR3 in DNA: TGTGCCAGCAGCGGGGACAGGATTTCCTACAATGAGCAGTTCTTC.

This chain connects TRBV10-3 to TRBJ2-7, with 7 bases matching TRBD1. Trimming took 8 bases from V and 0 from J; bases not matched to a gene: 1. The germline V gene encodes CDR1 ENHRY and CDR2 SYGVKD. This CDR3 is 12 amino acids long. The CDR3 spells CAIGDSSYEQYF. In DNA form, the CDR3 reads TGTGCCATCGGGGACAGCTCCTACGAGCAGTACTTC.

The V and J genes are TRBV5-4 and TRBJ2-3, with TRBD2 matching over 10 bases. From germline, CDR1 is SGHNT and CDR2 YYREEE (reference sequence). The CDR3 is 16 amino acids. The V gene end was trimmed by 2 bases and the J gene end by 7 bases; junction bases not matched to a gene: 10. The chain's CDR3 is CASSLGTSVRGNTQYF. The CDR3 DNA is TGTGCCAGCAGCTTAGGGACTAGCGTCCGAGGGAATACGCAGTATTTT.

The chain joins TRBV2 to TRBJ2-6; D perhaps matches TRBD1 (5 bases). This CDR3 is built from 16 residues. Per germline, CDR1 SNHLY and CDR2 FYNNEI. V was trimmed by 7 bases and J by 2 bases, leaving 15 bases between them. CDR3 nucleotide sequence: TGTGCCAGCACACAGGATCCTCAGCCTGGGGCCAACGTCCTGACTTTC. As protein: CASTQDPQPGANVLTF.

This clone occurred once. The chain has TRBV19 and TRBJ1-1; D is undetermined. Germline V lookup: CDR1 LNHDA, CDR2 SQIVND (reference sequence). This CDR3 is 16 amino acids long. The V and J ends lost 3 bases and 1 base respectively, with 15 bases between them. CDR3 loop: CASSMEWSRRNTEAFF. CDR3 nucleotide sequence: TGTGCCAGTAGTATGGAGTGGTCGAGGAGGAACACTGAAGCTTTCTTT.

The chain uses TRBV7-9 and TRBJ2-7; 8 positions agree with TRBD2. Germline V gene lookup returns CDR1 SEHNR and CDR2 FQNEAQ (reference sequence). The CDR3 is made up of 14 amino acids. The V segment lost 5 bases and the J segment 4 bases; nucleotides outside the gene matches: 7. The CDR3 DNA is TGTGCCAGCAGCGAGGACGGGAGGGGGTACGAGCAGTACTTC. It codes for CASSEDGRGYEQYF.

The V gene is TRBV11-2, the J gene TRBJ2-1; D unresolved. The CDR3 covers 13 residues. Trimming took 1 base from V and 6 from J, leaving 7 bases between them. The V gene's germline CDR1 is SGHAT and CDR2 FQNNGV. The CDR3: CASSLARLNEQFF. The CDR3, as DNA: TGTGCCAGCAGCTTAGCGAGGCTCAATGAGCAGTTCTTC.

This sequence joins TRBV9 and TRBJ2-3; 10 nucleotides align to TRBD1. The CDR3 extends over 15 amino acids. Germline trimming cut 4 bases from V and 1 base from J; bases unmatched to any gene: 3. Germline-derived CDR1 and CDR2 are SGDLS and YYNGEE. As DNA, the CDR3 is TGTGCCAGCAGCATCGGACAGGGGGGCACAGATACGCAGTATTTT. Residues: CASSIGQGGTDTQYF. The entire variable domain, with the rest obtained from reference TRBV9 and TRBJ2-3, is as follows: DSGVTQTPKHLITATGQRVTLRCSPRSGDLSVYWYQQSLDQGLQFLIQYYNGEERAKGNILERFSAQQFPDLHSELNLSSLELGDSALYFCASSIGQGGTDTQYFGPGTRLTVL.

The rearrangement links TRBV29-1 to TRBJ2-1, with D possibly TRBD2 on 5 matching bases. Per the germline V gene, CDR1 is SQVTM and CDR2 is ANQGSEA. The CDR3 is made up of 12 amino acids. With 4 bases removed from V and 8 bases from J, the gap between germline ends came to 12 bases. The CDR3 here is CSVAGSRHEQFF. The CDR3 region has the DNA TGCAGCGTTGCGGGGAGCCGGCATGAGCAGTTCTTC.

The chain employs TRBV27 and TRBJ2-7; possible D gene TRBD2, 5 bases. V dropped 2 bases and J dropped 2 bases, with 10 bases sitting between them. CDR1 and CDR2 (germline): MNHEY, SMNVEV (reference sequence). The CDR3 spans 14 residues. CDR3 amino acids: CASSLGKGAYEQYF. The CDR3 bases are TGTGCCAGCAGTTTAGGGAAGGGAGCCTACGAGCAGTACTTC.

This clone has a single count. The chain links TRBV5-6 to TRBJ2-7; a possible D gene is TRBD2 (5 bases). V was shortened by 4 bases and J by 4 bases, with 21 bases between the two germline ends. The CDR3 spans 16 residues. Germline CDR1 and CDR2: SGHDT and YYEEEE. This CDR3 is CASSPGVRERPYEQYF. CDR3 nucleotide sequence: TGTGCCAGCAGCCCCGGGGTCCGGGAAAGACCTTACGAGCAGTACTTC.

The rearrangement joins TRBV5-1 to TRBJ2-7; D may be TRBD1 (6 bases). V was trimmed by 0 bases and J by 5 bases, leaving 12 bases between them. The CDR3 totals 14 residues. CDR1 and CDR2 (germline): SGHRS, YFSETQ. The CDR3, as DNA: TGCGCCAGCAGCTTGGACAGGGTAGGCCACGAGCAGTACTTC. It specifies CASSLDRVGHEQYF.

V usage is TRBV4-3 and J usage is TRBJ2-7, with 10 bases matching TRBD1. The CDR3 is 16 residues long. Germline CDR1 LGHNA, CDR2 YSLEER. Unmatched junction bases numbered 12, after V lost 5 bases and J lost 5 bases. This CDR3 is CASSKTEGQGFHEQYF. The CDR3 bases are TGCGCCAGCAGCAAGACCGAGGGACAGGGGTTCCACGAGCAGTACTTC.

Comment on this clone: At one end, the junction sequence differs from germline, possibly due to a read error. This CDR3 is CAINEGPLNTEAFF. The CDR3 DNA reads as TGTGCCATCAATGAGGGGCCGTTGAACACTGAAGCTTTCTTT. The V gene is TRBV10-3, the J gene TRBJ1-1, with D possibly being TRBD1 (5 bases). Germline V gene lookup returns CDR1 ENHRY and CDR2 SYGVKD. The CDR3 covers 14 residues.

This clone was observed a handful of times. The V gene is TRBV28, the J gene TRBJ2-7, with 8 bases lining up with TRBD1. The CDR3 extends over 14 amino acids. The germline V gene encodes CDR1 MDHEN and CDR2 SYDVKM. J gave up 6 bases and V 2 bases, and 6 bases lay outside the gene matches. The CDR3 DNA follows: TGTGCCAGCAGTTTAGTGGACAGGGACGGCGAGCAGTACTTC. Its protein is CASSLVDRDGEQYF.

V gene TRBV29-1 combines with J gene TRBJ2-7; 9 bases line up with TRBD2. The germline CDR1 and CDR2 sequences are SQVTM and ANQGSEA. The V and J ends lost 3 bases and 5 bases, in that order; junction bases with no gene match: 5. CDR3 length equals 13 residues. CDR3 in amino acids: CSVDSLAGNEQYF. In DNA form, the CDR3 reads TGCAGCGTTGATAGTCTAGCGGGAAACGAGCAGTACTTC.

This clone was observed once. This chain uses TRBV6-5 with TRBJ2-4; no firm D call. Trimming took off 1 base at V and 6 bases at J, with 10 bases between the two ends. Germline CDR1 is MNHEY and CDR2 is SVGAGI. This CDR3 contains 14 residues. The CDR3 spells CASSYLPPGNIQYF. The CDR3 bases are TGTGCCAGCAGTTACTTACCCCCGGGAAACATTCAGTACTTC.

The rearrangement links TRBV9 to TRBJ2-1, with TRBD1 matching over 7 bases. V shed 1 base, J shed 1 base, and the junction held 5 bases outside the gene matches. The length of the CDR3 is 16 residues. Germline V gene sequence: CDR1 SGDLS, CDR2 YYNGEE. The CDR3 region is CASSVSPTGSYNEQFF. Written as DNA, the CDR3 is TGTGCCAGCAGCGTAAGCCCGACAGGGTCCTACAATGAGCAGTTCTTC.

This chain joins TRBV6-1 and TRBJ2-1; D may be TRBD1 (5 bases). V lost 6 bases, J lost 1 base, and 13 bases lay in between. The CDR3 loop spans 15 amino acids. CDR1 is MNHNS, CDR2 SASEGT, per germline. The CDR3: CASSPTGESYNEQFF. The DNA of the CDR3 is TGTGCCAGCAGCCCTACAGGCGAGTCCTACAATGAGCAGTTCTTC.

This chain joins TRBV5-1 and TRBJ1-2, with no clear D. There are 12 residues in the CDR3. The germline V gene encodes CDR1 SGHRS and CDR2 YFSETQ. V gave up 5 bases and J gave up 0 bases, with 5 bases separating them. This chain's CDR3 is CASSSPNYGYTF. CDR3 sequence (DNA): TGCGCCAGCAGTAGTCCTAACTATGGCTACACCTTC.

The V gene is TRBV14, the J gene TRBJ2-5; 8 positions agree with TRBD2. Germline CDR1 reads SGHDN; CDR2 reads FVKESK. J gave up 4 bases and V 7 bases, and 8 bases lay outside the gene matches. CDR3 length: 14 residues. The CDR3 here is CASILGLGGETQYF. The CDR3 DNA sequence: TGTGCCAGCATCCTGGGACTAGGAGGAGAGACCCAGTACTTC.

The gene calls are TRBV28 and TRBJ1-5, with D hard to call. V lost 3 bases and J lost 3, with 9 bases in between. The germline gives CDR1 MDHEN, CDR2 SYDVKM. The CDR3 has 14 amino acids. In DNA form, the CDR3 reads TGTGCCAGCAGTTTCCACAGAACCAATCAGCCCCAGCATTTT. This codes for CASSFHRTNQPQHF. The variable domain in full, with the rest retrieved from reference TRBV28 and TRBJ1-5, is DVKVTQSSRYLVKRTGEKVFLECVQDMDHENMFWYRQDPGLGLRLIYFSYDVKMKEKGDIPEGYSVSREKKERFSLILESASTNQTSMYLCASSFHRTNQPQHFGDGTRLSIL.

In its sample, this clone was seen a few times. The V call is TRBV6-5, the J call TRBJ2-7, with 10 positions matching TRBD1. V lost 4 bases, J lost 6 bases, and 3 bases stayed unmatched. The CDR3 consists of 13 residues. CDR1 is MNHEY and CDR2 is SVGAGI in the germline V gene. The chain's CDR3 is CASSSGQGFEQYF. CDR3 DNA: TGTGCCAGCAGTTCGGGACAGGGGTTCGAGCAGTACTTC.

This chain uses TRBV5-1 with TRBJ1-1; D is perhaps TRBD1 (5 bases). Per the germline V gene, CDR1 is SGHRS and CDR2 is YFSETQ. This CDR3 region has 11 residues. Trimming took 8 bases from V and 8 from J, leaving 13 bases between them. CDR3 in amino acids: CASGGRGEAFF. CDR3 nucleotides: TGCGCCAGTGGTGGGCGGGGGGAAGCTTTCTTT.